Shown below are 2 T cell receptor beta chains from a single sample sequenced in a study of identical twins. One entry per CDR3 protein, called by TCRdb with MiXCR from the 5' RACE reads. Here the sample spans hundreds of thousands of distinct CDR3 sequences, around 8.3% being singletons. This same sample was also part of a study on yellow fever vaccine responses in identical twins.

The sequenced sample was PBMCs. These receptors all come from a woman aged 18-29 years in good health.

This clonotype was counted at least ten times. The rearrangement links TRBV5-5 to TRBJ2-7; D is perhaps TRBD1 or TRBD2 (5 bases each). The V end was cut by 0 bases, the J end by 3 bases, with 13 bases between. Germline values: CDR1 SGHKS, CDR2 YYEKEE (reference sequence). This CDR3 has 15 residues. The CDR3 region is CASSLVGAEVYEQYF. As DNA, the CDR3 is TGTGCCAGCAGCTTGGTCGGGGCGGAAGTCTACGAGCAGTACTTC.

This clonotype was counted at least ten times. The chain couples TRBV7-2 to TRBJ2-5; 8 bases are shared with TRBD1. CDR3 length equals 13 residues. Germline loops: CDR1 SGHTA, CDR2 FQGNSA. V lost 5 bases, J lost 5 bases, and 4 bases stayed unmatched. CDR3 sequence: CASSRTGFETQYF. The CDR3 DNA reads TGTGCCAGCAGCAGGACAGGGTTCGAGACCCAGTACTTC.